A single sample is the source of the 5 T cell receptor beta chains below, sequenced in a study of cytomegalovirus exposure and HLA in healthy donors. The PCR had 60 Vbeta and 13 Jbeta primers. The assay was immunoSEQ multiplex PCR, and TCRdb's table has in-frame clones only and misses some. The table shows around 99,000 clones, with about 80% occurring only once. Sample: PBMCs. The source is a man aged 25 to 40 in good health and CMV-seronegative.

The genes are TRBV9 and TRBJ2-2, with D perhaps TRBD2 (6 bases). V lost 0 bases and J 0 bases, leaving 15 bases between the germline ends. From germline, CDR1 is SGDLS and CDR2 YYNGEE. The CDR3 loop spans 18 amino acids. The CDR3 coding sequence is TGTGCCAGCAGCGTAGAGTTCGGAGGGCAGCCGAACACCGGGGAGCTGTTTTTT. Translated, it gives CASSVEFGGQPNTGELFF.

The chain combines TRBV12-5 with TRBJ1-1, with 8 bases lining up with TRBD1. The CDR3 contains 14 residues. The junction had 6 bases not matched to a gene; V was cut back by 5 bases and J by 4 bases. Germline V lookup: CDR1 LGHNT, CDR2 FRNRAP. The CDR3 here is CASGAGGASTEAFF. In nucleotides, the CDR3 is TGTGCTAGTGGTGCAGGGGGCGCGTCCACTGAAGCTTTCTTT.

In DNA, the CDR3 is TGTGCCAGCAGCAGGTCGGGACAGGGGGATCAGCCCCAGCATTTT. The encoded protein is CASSRSGQGDQPQHF. The rearrangement links TRBV9 to TRBJ1-5, with 11 bases identical to TRBD1. The CDR3 is made up of 15 amino acids. Looked up from germline, CDR1 is SGDLS and CDR2 is YYNGEE. The V gene end was trimmed by 4 bases and the J gene end by 5 bases; junction bases not matched to a gene: 5.

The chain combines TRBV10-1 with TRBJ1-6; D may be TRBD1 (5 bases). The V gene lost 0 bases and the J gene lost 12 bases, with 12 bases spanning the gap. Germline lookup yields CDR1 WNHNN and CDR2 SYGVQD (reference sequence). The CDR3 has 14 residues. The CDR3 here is CASSESTHQGPLHF. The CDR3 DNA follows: TGCGCCAGCAGTGAGTCGACTCACCAGGGACCCCTCCACTTT.

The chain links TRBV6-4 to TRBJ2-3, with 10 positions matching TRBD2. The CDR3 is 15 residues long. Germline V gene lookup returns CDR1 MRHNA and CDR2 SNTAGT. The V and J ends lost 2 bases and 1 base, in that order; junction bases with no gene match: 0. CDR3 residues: CASSDGTSGTDTQYF. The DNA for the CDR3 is TGTGCCAGCAGTGACGGGACTAGCGGCACAGATACGCAGTATTTT.